This is a list of T cell receptor beta chains from one sample in a study of post-analysis software for immune sequencing data. TCRdb re-called the PCR reads with MiXCR, one entry per CDR3 protein. This sample carries about 430,000 distinct CDR3 sequences, 39% of them seen once, and the ten largest clones take 6.5% to 8%. Sequencing was done on a sample of blood. These receptor sequences come from a girl aged 2-15 years with multiple sclerosis. The CDR3 runs from the conserved cysteine through the conserved F or W. Each record gives: D gene, V gene, clone size, J gene, CDR3 DNA, CDR3 protein. The D gene is left open where the match is weak. Clone size appears in some rows only: once, few, many, or a class for an expanded clone.

D: .
V: TRBV29-1
size: few
J: TRBJ2-5
DNA: TGCAGCGTTGGTCGGCCGGGACACGGTAAAGAGACCCAGTACTTC
CDR3: CSVGRPGHGKETQYF

D: .
V: TRBV20-1
size: few
J: TRBJ2-1
DNA: TGCAGGCAACAGGGTATCGGATACAATGAGCAGTTCTTC
CDR3: CRQQGIGYNEQFF

D: .
V: TRBV7-9
size: .
J: TRBJ1-2
DNA: TGTGCCAGCAGGGTGCAGGGGCTATTGAACTATGGCTACACCTTC
CDR3: CASRVQGLLNYGYTF

D: TRBD1
V: TRBV28
size: few
J: TRBJ2-1
DNA: TGTGCCAGCAGTCGTCTGGGGACAGCAAACATACTAGGGTACAATGAGCAGTTCTTC
CDR3: CASSRLGTANILGYNEQFF

D: .
V: TRBV4-1
size: .
J: TRBJ2-3
DNA: TGCGCCAGCAGCCAAGTAACGCCTGCGGATACGCAGTATTTT
CDR3: CASSQVTPADTQYF

D: TRBD1
V: TRBV28
size: .
J: TRBJ2-7
DNA: TGTGCCAGCAGTTTGACCGGGACAGGAGGCGAGCAGTACTTC
CDR3: CASSLTGTGGEQYF

D: TRBD2
V: TRBV3-1
size: .
J: TRBJ2-7
DNA: TGTGCCAGCAGCCAAGATTCGCGGGGGAGCTGGTACGAGCAGTACTTC
CDR3: CASSQDSRGSWYEQYF

D: TRBD2
V: TRBV28
size: .
J: TRBJ2-7
DNA: TGTGCCAGCAGTTTGCCCGCGGGGGAAAACTACGAGCAGTACTTC
CDR3: CASSLPAGENYEQYF

D: .
V: TRBV12-3/TRBV12-4
size: few
J: TRBJ2-1
DNA: TGTGCCAGCAGTTTATTGGGCCAGAGGCACAATGAGCAGTTCTTC
CDR3: CASSLLGQRHNEQFF

D: .
V: TRBV12-3/TRBV12-4
size: .
J: TRBJ1-5
DNA: TGTGCCAGCAGCCTAAAACAGGGAGGGAGCAATCAGCCCCAGCATTTT
CDR3: CASSLKQGGSNQPQHF

D: .
V: TRBV6-5
size: .
J: TRBJ2-4
DNA: TGTGCCAGCGGATTAGCCAGAGCCAAAAACATTCAGTACTTC
CDR3: CASGLARAKNIQYF

D: .
V: TRBV6-5
size: few
J: TRBJ2-3
DNA: TGTGCCAGCAGTTACTCGCCGGCGGGAGATACGCAGTATTTT
CDR3: CASSYSPAGDTQYF

D: .
V: TRBV29-1
size: .
J: TRBJ2-3
DNA: TGCAGCGTTGAACGCAGGAGCACAGATACGCAGTATTTT
CDR3: CSVERRSTDTQYF

D: TRBD2
V: TRBV20-1
size: few
J: TRBJ2-7
DNA: TGCAGTGCAAGCACTAGCGGGGAGGACTACGAGCAGTACTTC
CDR3: CSASTSGEDYEQYF

D: TRBD1
V: TRBV20-1
size: .
J: TRBJ2-7
DNA: TGCAGTGCAGGACAGGGGCTCGACGAGCAGTACTTC
CDR3: CSAGQGLDEQYF

D: .
V: TRBV27
size: few
J: TRBJ1-5
DNA: TGTGCCAGCAGTTTCGGAGGGTATTACAATCAGCCCCAGCATTTT
CDR3: CASSFGGYYNQPQHF

D: .
V: TRBV12-3/TRBV12-4
size: .
J: TRBJ2-2
DNA: TGTGCCAGCAGTTTAGTCTCGAGGGGGACCGGGGAGCTGTTTTTT
CDR3: CASSLVSRGTGELFF

D: .
V: TRBV6-5
size: .
J: TRBJ1-2
DNA: TGTGCCAGCAGTTACTCGATAGGTTCAGGGGATGGTGACTATGGCTACACCTTC
CDR3: CASSYSIGSGDGDYGYTF

D: TRBD1
V: TRBV5-1
size: .
J: TRBJ1-1
DNA: TGCGCCAGCAGCGTGGACAGGCTGAACACTGAAGCTTTCTTT
CDR3: CASSVDRLNTEAFF

D: TRBD2
V: TRBV27
size: .
J: TRBJ2-7
DNA: TGTGCCAGCAGTCATGCAGGCGGGAGCTACGAGCAGTACTTC
CDR3: CASSHAGGSYEQYF